This T cell receptor (beta chain) was documented in a study of cytomegalovirus exposure and HLA in healthy donors (dated by TCRdb to the late 2010s). Concerning the study at large: An earlier analysis of a few hundred of the donors reported roughly 300 Gb of sequence data and about 120 million unique TCR beta sequences obtained from about 179 million T cells. About 310 gigabases of sequencing data and tens of millions of unique TCR sequences were included in an early release covering around 650 HLA-typed donors. HLA typing covered class I and class II loci at four-digit resolution. All discovery cohort repertoires had been generated using a single sequencing platform. Of the roughly 400 genotyped donors, 65% to 90% fell in the genetic ancestry cluster associated with self-reported Caucasian donors. The T cell repertoires of 666 subjects were profiled by immunosequencing and related to cytomegalovirus serostatus. To predict cytomegalovirus infection status, the study brought together high-throughput TCR immunosequencing, statistical association of individual TCRs with disease status, and machine learning. Typing coverage varied by locus: about 629-630 donors for A, B, C, DRB1 and DQB1; roughly 500 for DQA1; approximately 570 for DPA1; about 450 for DPB1. In a later genetic analysis, genome-wide SNP genotypes for 398 of the 666 donors were used, and that subset was treated as a discovery cohort. Among 398 genotyped donors of the cohort, an average of about 240,000 unique TCR beta nucleotide sequences were sequenced per donor, approximately 20% of them non-productive. In a later analysis, previously published TCR beta repertoires from 666 donors were re-analyzed and high-resolution HLA genotyping was added so that TCR occurrence patterns could be studied. The study was designed to test whether signatures of past pathogen exposure could be identified by cataloging public T cell receptors. Several DR-DQ haplotypes were treated as single units for association and clustering because of strong linkage in the cohort. An earlier analysis of some 500 of the donors used high-throughput TCR beta sequencing to judge whether each TCR beta V gene segment behaved as functional or pseudogenic. Rather than using new phenotypic data, the later analysis identified candidate immune exposures from TCR beta sequences and from how often those sequences occurred across donors. In addition to the first cohort of hundreds of subjects, a separate validation cohort of 120 different subjects was used. Alongside the repertoire data, information on donor age, sex, ethnicity and CMV serostatus was compiled. What the work shows at the level of the full study, not this receptor alone: In a later genetic analysis, a missense DCLRE1C variant was associated with V-gene and J-gene trimming of TCR beta chains, and the association was replicated in an independent cohort. The earlier analysis of fewer than 750 of the donors excluded roughly 16 rarely observed V segments, including chromosome 9 orphons, because counts were too low. Linkage disequilibrium might explain the correlated functional status among segregating V segments, but an unknown experimental factor could not be excluded. Most TCR sequences were observed very rarely across donors, whereas some public TCRs were present in many individuals. Specific HLA alleles were associated with 15,000 to 20,000 TCR beta sequences at a false discovery rate of 0.05 in a later analysis. Assigning TCR associations to individual alleles was difficult when HLA alleles, especially DR and DQ, strongly co-occurred. Because HLA typing was unavailable for some donors at each locus, only the typed subset was used in association tests. Three of the identified cytomegalovirus-associated TCR beta chains were confirmed in vitro to be specific for cytomegalovirus antigens. Compared with the roughly 600-donor mean, donors in an Asian-associated ancestry cluster had fewer N-insertions in productive TCRs, according to a later genetic analysis. A further reported finding was that TCR beta sequences accurately predicted the HLA-A and HLA-B alleles for most subjects in the first cohort. In a later analysis, HLA-associated TCR beta chains showed more clonal expansion and lower generation probabilities than non-associated chains that were equally common. According to the authors, the approach could potentially be generalized to other disease states and immunological phenotypes. An earlier analysis of approximately 530 of the donors showed that most TCR beta V segments appeared in productive rearrangements either about 87% or about 30% of the time, which broadly matched IMGT annotations. The only immune exposure information available for the cohort was CMV serostatus. Most CMV-associated TCR beta chains appeared to be HLA-restricted in a later analysis, and the HLA associations seemed to be driven largely by CMV exposure. A total of 150 or so TCR beta chains were listed by the study as associated with cytomegalovirus. Some IMGT-functional V segments, including TRBV6-2 and TRBV6-3, could not be distinguished by the 87-base-pair reads and were therefore excluded. Roughly uniform sequencing depth across donors was assumed in presence/absence analyses, although this assumption may not hold. Only TCR beta chains were sequenced in this cohort, and the absence of alpha or paired-chain data limited detectable features. Several of the top co-occurrence clusters appeared to be linked to parvovirus B19, influenza, CMV and Epstein-Barr virus, according to a later analysis. The sequencing pipeline was judged likely to have produced a cluster of highly shared sequence variants as a technical artifact. The classifier was reported to diagnose cytomegalovirus status with high specificity and sensitivity in both the original cohort and the validation cohort. In a later analysis, TCR association rates were found to vary across HLA loci, with the most associated TCRs seen for DRB1 alleles and the fewest for HLA-C alleles.

The method was the immunoSEQ multiplex PCR assay. The multiplex PCR relied on a mix of 60 forward primers for TCR Vbeta segments and 13 reverse primers for TCR Jbeta segments. The CDR3 region of rearranged TCR beta genes was amplified from genomic DNA by a multiplex PCR assay. The amplified TCR beta libraries were sequenced on the Illumina HiSeq System as 87-base-pair reads. In the source study's methods: A later analysis tallied around 87 million unique TCR beta chains across the 700 or so repertoires, and about 10 million of those chains were shared by two or more donors. To remove PCR and sequencing errors, raw reads were error-corrected and collapsed into unique sequences using a nearest-neighbor algorithm that merged closely related sequences. V, D and J gene segments were assigned by aligning CDR3 sequences to IMGT reference sequences. For a sequence to be retained, a match of at least six nucleotides was required to both a V gene segment and a J gene segment. A rearrangement was called productive if the CDR3 had no stop codons and remained in frame with V and J, and every other rearrangement was called non-productive. Following IMGT convention, CDR3 was defined as the stretch from the second conserved V-encoded cysteine up to the conserved J-encoded phenylalanine. In an earlier analysis of more than 550 of the donors, sequences lacking an unambiguous match to a single V gene segment were excluded. In an earlier analysis of a few hundred of the donors, a V segment was called functional when productive rearrangements were above 56.7%, and segregating when the standard deviation between donors exceeded 5%. A statistical classification framework was built for diagnosing cytomegalovirus status from the catalog of TCR beta chain sequences. In a later analysis, V and J genes were assigned by comparing TCR nucleotide sequences against IMGT/GENE-DB human TR gene sequences. Using the TCRdist pipeline, a later analysis assigned CDR3 sequences along with most-parsimonious VDJ recombination scenarios. In a later analysis, each TCR beta chain was defined by its CDR3 amino acid sequence together with its V-gene family, and reads without a unique V-gene family were excluded. As a way to deal with suspected cross-contamination and a sequencing artifact, a later analysis dropped roughly 600 nucleotide sequences that were highly shared and had low generation probability. In a later analysis, a clonal expansion index was calculated for each public chain from normalized within-repertoire ranks of inferred template counts. Generation probabilities in a later analysis came from a VDJ recombination model fitted to out-of-frame rearrangements, and those results were checked against IGoR. In a later analysis, hypergeometric tests were used to score TCR-TCR, TCR-HLA and TCR-CMV co-occurrence, with a repertoire-size bias correction applied to TCR pairs. To estimate false discovery rates, a later analysis permuted the HLA or CMV assignments 20 times. A later analysis grouped co-occurring TCRs with DBSCAN, adding TCRdist sequence similarity when clustering within HLA-allele-positive subsets. Co-occurrence clustering excluded repertoires with fewer than 30,000 or more than 120,000 public chains, plus five with anomalous nucleotide sharing. TCRdb carries this immuneACCESS record with in-frame sequences only. Its versions omit some clonotypes, under half of them owing to an unresolved V gene in the studies checked, with the rest unexplained. D and trimming were read from the DNA, whereas the V and J calls and clone size are those reported in that table. For this sample the table gives 150,000 to 200,000 clones, of which 80% to 85% were detected only once. Jointly, the top ten make up about 1% of the sample.

This clone was seen more than once but under ten times. Its antigen specificity is not known. Nothing much larger sits one base from this clone, and base qualities are not available. In total, approximately 700 healthy bone marrow donors made up the cohort. Cohort members were all nominally healthy when sampled, although unrecorded immune exposures were likely present. The donor was CMV seronegative and was included in the group of over 300 seronegative cohort members. A peripheral blood sample was provided by each donor, and peripheral blood mononuclear cells were used for TCR beta sequencing. The Qiagen DNeasy Blood Extraction Kit was used to extract genomic DNA from the blood cell samples. Trimming accounts for 2 bases at V and 4 bases at J, while the number of junction bases matched to no gene is 2. There are 14 amino acids in the CDR3, from cysteine to phenylalanine inclusive. The CDR3 DNA has 42 bases and is translated from base 1. The CDR1 and CDR2 encoded by the germline V gene (reference sequence) are SGHNT and YYREEE.

The sample taken for sequencing was PBMCs. This sequence uses TRBV5-4 and TRBJ2-1, and 8 junctional nucleotides match TRBD1. This receptor was obtained from a woman aged 40 to 50 in good health and CMV-seronegative. The CDR3 region: CASSLGQGYNEQFF. The DNA reads as follows: TGTGCCAGCAGCTTAGGACAGGGATACAATGAGCAGTTCTTC.